What follows is one TCR beta chain and its context. The antigen is unknown. V was pared by 5 bases and J by 5 bases, with 13 bases between. This CDR3 is 13 amino acids long. Germline V CDR1 and CDR2: SQVTM, ANQGSEA. TCRdb re-derived calls from the reads in MiXCR, one entry per CDR3 protein. The table has some 230,000 distinct CDR3 sequences, roughly 22% seen once. These data come from a study of T cell repertoires in cytomegalovirus infection. Study information: From public TCR beta signatures came an indication of both CMV infection and matching HLA type.

Findings and caveats of the study: Ex vivo responses were dominated by HLA-C-restricted CMV-specific TCR beta clonotypes.

This clonotype was obtained from a human donor in good health (CMV status not recorded). Some clones in this sample may be carry-over from other donors' samples. Sequencing used CD8+ T cells from PBMCs. The V gene is TRBV29-1, the J gene TRBJ1-5; a possible D gene is TRBD1 (5 bases). CDR3 nucleotide sequence: TGCAGCGTTTCTGGGGGTTTGGATCAGCCCCAGCATTTT. Protein sequence: CSVSGGLDQPQHF.